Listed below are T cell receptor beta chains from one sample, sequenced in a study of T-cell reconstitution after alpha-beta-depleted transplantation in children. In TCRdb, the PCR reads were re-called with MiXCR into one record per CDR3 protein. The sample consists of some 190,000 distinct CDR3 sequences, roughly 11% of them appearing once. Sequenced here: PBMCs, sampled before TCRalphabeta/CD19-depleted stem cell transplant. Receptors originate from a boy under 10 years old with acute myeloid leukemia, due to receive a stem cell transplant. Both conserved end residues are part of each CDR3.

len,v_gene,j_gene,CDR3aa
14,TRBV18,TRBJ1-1,CASSPLGRITEAFF
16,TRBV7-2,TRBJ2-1,CASSLVGRGSYNEQFF
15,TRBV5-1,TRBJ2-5,CASSLEGGYYETQYF
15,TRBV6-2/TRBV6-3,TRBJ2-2,CASSAGGVSSGELFF
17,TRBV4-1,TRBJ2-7,CASSQVIAGVVSYEQYF
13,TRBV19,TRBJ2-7,CASSIFLGYEQYF
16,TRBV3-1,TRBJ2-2,CASSQVIDRYTGELFF
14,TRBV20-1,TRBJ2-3,CSFRSGRATDTQYF
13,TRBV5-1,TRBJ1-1,CASSLPGNTEAFF
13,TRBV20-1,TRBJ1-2,CSAIRAANYGYTF
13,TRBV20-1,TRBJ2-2,CSASVAGAGELFF
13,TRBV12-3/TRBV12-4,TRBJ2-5,CASSSKEGETQYF
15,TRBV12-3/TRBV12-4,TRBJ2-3,CASREAGQGPDTQYF
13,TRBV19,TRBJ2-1,CASSIGQNNEQFF
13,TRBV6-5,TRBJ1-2,CASSYGASYGYTF
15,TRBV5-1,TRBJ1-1,CASSSTGRDNTEAFF
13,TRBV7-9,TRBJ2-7,CASSRIGGDEQYF
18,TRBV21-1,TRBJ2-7,CASSKVVFPTLNPYEQYF
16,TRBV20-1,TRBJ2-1,CSARDLTADRGNEQFF
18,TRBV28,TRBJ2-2,CASSLPGRGPANTGELFF
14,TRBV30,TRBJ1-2,CAWYQRDSSKGYTF
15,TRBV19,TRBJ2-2,CASIGLAANTGELFF
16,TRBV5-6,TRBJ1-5,CASSLARGLSNQPQHF
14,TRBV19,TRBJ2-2,CASSIAESTGELFF
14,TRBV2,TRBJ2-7,CASRDQVPGNEQYF
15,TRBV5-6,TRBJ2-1,CASTEEGGAYNEQFF
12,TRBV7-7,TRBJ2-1,CASSLVGGVQFF
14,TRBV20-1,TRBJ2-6,CSASMGEGANVLTF
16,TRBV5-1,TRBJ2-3,CASSMILAGGTDTQYF
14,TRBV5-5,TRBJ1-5,CASSLERSSQPQHF
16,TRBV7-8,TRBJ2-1,CASSLHPGTSGNEQFF
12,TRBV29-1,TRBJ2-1,CSVDRGIAEQFF
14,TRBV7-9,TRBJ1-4,CASSLGGANEKLFF
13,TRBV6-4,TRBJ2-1,CASSNSSYNEQFF
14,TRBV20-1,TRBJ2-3,CSTRAGPITDTQYF
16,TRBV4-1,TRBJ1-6,CASSQEIQGLRSPLHF
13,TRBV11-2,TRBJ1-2,CASRTTWGRGYTF
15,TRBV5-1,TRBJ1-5,CASSLTPGSNQPQHF
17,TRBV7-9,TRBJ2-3,CASSQQLAGDQTDTQYF
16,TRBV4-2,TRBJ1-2,CASSRSWDALSHGYTF
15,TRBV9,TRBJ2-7,CASSVGQGTLYEQYF
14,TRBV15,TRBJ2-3,CATTPGVGADTQYF
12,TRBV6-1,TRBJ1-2,CASSEDSYGYTF
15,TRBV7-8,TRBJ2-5,CASSLVGGVIETQYF
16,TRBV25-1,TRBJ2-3,CASSDLSGSPAGTQYF
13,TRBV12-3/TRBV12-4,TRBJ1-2,CASRRTGLYGYTF
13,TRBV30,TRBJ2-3,CAWSSRSTDTQYF
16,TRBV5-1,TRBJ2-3,CASSLEWTGGSDTQYF
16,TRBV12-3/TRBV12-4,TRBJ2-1,CASSSRSSGVSNEQFF
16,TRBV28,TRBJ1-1,CASSIHPRQGNTEAFF